This paragraph reports one T cell receptor beta chain. The data are from a study of blood T cell repertoires in COVID-19. Study overall: Samples taken during acute and convalescent COVID-19 were collected in the United States, Italy and Spain. From T cells, B-cell-depleted T cells, or PBMCs came the material, which was cDNA or gDNA.

The protocol was immunoSEQ multiplex PCR, while the TCRdb copy is restricted to in-frame clones and leaves out a portion. The table lists 100,000 or so clones, 85% of them singletons, with 1.5% to 2% in the top ten. The CDR3 runs 11 residues. Per the germline V gene, CDR1 is LGHDT and CDR2 is YNNKEL (reference sequence). V lost 4 bases and J 12 bases, leaving 13 bases between the germline ends. The gene calls are TRBV3-1 (or the pseudogene TRBV3-2) and TRBJ2-7, with unresolved D. This receptor was taken from an older woman with active or convalescent COVID-19. Material for sequencing was peripheral blood. For the CDR3, the DNA is TGTGCCAGCAGCCTAAACACGCTGCTGTACTTC. Translating gives CASSLNTLLYF.